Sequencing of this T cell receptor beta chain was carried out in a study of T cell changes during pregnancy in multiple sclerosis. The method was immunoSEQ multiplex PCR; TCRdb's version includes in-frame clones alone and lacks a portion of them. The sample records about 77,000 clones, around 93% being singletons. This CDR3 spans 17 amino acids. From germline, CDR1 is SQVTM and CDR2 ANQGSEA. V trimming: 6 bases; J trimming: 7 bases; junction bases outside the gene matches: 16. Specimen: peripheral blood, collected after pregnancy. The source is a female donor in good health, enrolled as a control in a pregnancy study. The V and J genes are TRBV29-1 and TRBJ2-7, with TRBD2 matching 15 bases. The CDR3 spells CSVKGLAGGPGREEQYF. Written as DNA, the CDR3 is TGCAGCGTCAAAGGACTAGCGGGAGGGCCTGGTCGCGAGGAGCAGTACTTC.